The clone carrying this T cell receptor (beta chain) has ten or more counts. Its target is unknown. In making TCR cDNA, 5'RACE template switching added a universal primer site and UMIs to it. TCRdb re-called the 5' RACE reads through MiXCR, storing one row per CDR3 protein. The sample records about 350,000 distinct CDR3 sequences, over 4% being singletons. The record originates from a study of T cells after yellow fever vaccination. Notes on the study in general: Repertoires sorted by FACS could include abundant clonotypes that are contaminants from the bulk population. The booster saw the reappearance of most primary-vaccination clones (96% CD4, 88% CD8). The secondary response showed a weaker magnitude and a faster peak, day 5 versus 15.

The CDR3 runs 13 residues. Germline CDR1 reads WNHNN; CDR2 reads SYGVQD (reference sequence). The germline V and J ends were trimmed by 4 bases and 1 base, with 7 bases remaining between them. This sequence originates from a man between 18 and 29 years old who received the YFV17D yellow fever vaccine. The chain employs TRBV10-1 and TRBJ1-1; unclear D gene. The sequenced sample was PBMCs, obtained 5 days after the yellow fever booster vaccination. CDR3 coding DNA: TGCGCCAGCAGTGCACAGACGAACACTGAAGCTTTCTTT. Translated: CASSAQTNTEAFF.